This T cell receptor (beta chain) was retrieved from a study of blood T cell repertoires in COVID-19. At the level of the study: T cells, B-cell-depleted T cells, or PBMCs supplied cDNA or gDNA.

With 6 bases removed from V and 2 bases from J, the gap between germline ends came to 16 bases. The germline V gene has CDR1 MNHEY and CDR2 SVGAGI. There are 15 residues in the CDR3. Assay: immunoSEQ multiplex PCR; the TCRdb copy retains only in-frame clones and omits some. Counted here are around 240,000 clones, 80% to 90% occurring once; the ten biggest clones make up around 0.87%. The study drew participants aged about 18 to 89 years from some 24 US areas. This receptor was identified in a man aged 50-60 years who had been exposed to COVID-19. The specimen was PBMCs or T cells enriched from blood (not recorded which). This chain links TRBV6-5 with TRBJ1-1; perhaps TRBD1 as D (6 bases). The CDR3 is CASSFRDTLNTEAFF. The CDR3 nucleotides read TGTGCCAGCAGCTTCCGGGACACCTTAAACACTGAAGCTTTCTTT.